Listed below are T cell receptor beta chains from one sample, sequenced in a study of long-term antiretroviral therapy in people with HIV. Sequencing used immunoSEQ multiplex PCR; TCRdb keeps in-frame clones, though not all of them. The sample records approximately 20,000 clones, approximately 86% being singletons. The sample was unsorted PBMCs, taken roughly 4 years after starting antiretroviral therapy. These receptors were collected from a young man with HIV. Both conserved end residues are part of each CDR3. The D gene is left open where the match is weak. A row's size may be missing; if present it is once, few, many or a size class.

v_gene	len	abundance	d_gene	j_gene	CDR3aa	CDR3nt
TRBV29-1	14	NA	NA	TRBJ1-2	CSATEGQGTYGYTF	TGCAGCGCCACCGAGGGGCAGGGGACCTATGGCTACACCTTC
TRBV9	13	NA	NA	TRBJ2-5	CASSVAGGETQYF	TGTGCCAGCAGCGTCGCAGGAGGAGAGACCCAGTACTTC
TRBV7-9	14	once	NA	TRBJ1-4	CASSLYQEGEKLFF	TGTGCCAGCAGCTTATACCAGGAGGGGGAAAAACTGTTTTTT
TRBV25-1	11	NA	NA	TRBJ1-1	CASRGGEKAFF	TGTGCCAGTCGGGGGGGGGAGAAAGCTTTCTTT
TRBV5-6	16	NA	TRBD1	TRBJ2-5	CASSLLGQPFQETQYF	TGTGCCAGCAGCTTGTTGGGACAGCCCTTCCAAGAGACCCAGTACTTC
TRBV7-3	13	NA	NA	TRBJ1-1	CASSLTPATEAFF	TGTGCCAGCAGCTTAACACCCGCCACTGAAGCTTTCTTT
TRBV6-1	14	NA	NA	TRBJ1-2	CASSEKTTSGGYTF	TGTGCCAGCAGTGAAAAAACAACCTCGGGAGGCTACACCTTC
TRBV19	14	NA	TRBD1	TRBJ1-2	CASSYRGTRYGYTF	TGTGCCAGTAGTTACAGGGGTACCCGCTATGGCTACACCTTC
TRBV18	13	NA	NA	TRBJ1-5	CASSPPGYQPQHF	TGTGCCAGCTCACCACCCGGTTACCAGCCCCAGCATTTT
TRBV11-2	15	NA	NA	TRBJ2-5	CASSSRAGVGETQYF	TGTGCCAGCAGCTCCCGGGCCGGGGTAGGGGAGACCCAGTACTTC
TRBV4-1	13	once	NA	TRBJ2-3	CASSGRQTDTQYF	TGCGCCAGCAGCGGCCGTCAAACAGATACGCAGTATTTT
TRBV2	13	few	TRBD1	TRBJ1-2	CASSGGQGGGYTF	TGTGCCAGCAGTGGGGGACAGGGGGGCGGCTACACCTTC
TRBV11-3	14	NA	NA	TRBJ2-3	CASSLSRSTDTQYF	TGTGCCAGCAGCTTAAGTCGGAGCACAGATACGCAGTATTTT
TRBV5-1	16	once	NA	TRBJ2-2	CASSLMSARNTGELFF	TGCGCCAGCAGCTTAATGTCAGCACGGAACACCGGGGAGCTGTTTTTT
TRBV29-1	12	NA	TRBD1	TRBJ2-3	CSVADRGDTQYF	TGCAGCGTTGCGGACAGGGGAGATACGCAGTATTTT
TRBV11-2	12	NA	NA	TRBJ1-1	CASSQLGVEAFF	TGTGCCAGCAGCCAGTTGGGCGTAGAAGCTTTCTTT
TRBV28	10	NA	NA	TRBJ2-5	CASSLETQYF	TGTGCCAGCAGTTTAGAGACCCAGTACTTC
TRBV5-1	12	few	NA	TRBJ1-1	CASSPTNTEAFF	TGCGCCAGCAGCCCTACGAACACTGAAGCTTTCTTT
TRBV10-3	15	NA	NA	TRBJ2-1	CAISYQGITYNEQFF	TGTGCCATCAGTTATCAGGGGATAACCTACAATGAGCAGTTCTTC
TRBV10-2	14	NA	TRBD1	TRBJ2-7	CASRQGSSSYEQYF	TGCGCCAGCAGACAGGGGTCTAGCTCCTACGAGCAGTACTTC
TRBV5-1	14	NA	TRBD2	TRBJ2-1	CASSPSGVNNEQFF	TGCGCCAGCAGTCCCAGCGGGGTAAACAATGAGCAGTTCTTC
TRBV7-8	15	NA	NA	TRBJ2-2	CASSLEGPGTGELFF	TGTGCCAGCAGCTTAGAGGGCCCGGGGACCGGGGAGCTGTTTTTT
TRBV29-1	12	NA	NA	TRBJ1-4	CSVVSVNEKLFF	TGCAGCGTTGTGTCTGTGAATGAAAAACTGTTTTTT
TRBV2	12	NA	TRBD1	TRBJ2-5	CASRTTGETQYF	TGTGCCAGCAGGACGACAGGGGAGACCCAGTACTTC
TRBV19	14	NA	NA	TRBJ1-5	CASSIRQNNQPQHF	TGTGCCAGTAGTATCCGACAGAACAATCAGCCCCAGCATTTT
TRBV6-5	16	NA	NA	TRBJ1-6	CASSFKASSYNSPLHF	TGTGCCAGCAGTTTCAAGGCGAGCTCCTATAATTCACCCCTCCACTTT
TRBV5-1	15	NA	TRBD1	TRBJ2-1	CASSLMQGAYNEQFF	TGCGCCAGCAGCTTGATGCAGGGGGCCTACAATGAGCAGTTCTTC
TRBV18	14	NA	NA	TRBJ2-1	CASSPPAGYNEQFF	TGTGCCAGCTCACCACCGGCGGGCTACAATGAGCAGTTCTTC
TRBV11-2	12	NA	NA	TRBJ2-5	CASSPRGETQYF	TGTGCCAGCAGCCCGAGGGGGGAGACCCAGTACTTC
TRBV19	16	NA	TRBD2	TRBJ2-1	CASSTSGGPYYNEQFF	TGTGCCAGTAGTACTAGCGGGGGGCCTTACTACAATGAGCAGTTCTTC